The next 27 T cell receptor beta chains were all read from a single sample in a study of cytomegalovirus exposure and HLA in healthy donors. PCR primers comprised 60 Vbeta and 13 Jbeta primers. Some clones are missing from TCRdb's copy, which holds only in-frame ones; the method was immunoSEQ multiplex PCR. The sample shows about 130,000 clones, more than 65% of them seen only once. Sequencing was carried out using PBMCs. Every receptor here comes from a woman aged 55-70 years in good health and CMV-seropositive.

The chain uses TRBV19 and TRBJ2-1; 9 positions match TRBD1. Germline CDR1 LNHDA, CDR2 SQIVND (reference sequence). The V and J ends lost 2 bases and 8 bases, in that order; junction bases with no gene match: 7. This CDR3 spans 15 amino acids. The CDR3, as DNA: TGTGCCAGTAGTATACCGACAGGGGGTGGCCATGAGCAGTTCTTC. It is translated as CASSIPTGGGHEQFF. Together with reference TRBV19 and TRBJ2-1, the CDR3 gives the full variable domain: DGGITQSPKYLFRKEGQNVTLSCEQNLNHDAMYWYRQDPGQGLRLIYYSQIVNDFQKGDIAEGYSVSREKKESFPLTVTSAQKNPTAFYLCASSIPTGGGHEQFFGPGTRLTVL.

V and J are TRBV28 and TRBJ1-3, with 9 bases matching TRBD1. Germline trimming cut 5 bases from V and 4 bases from J; bases unmatched to any gene: 3. The CDR3 sequence is 14 residues long. Germline V gene sequence: CDR1 MDHEN, CDR2 SYDVKM. The DNA of the CDR3 is TGTGCCAGCAGTACAGGGGGCCGGGGAAACACCATATATTTT. Translation gives CASSTGGRGNTIYF.

The chain carries TRBV15 and TRBJ1-2, with 10 positions matching TRBD1. Germline loops: CDR1 LNHNV, CDR2 YYDKDF (reference sequence). After removal of 5 bases from V and 4 bases from J, the junction contained 4 bases not matched to a gene. There are 14 residues in the CDR3. This chain's CDR3 is CATSSTGGAYGYTF. CDR3 coding DNA: TGTGCCACCAGCTCGACAGGGGGCGCCTATGGCTACACCTTC.

V usage is TRBV29-1 and J usage is TRBJ1-2; 7 bases match TRBD1. The length of the CDR3 is 15 residues. The V and J ends lost 4 bases and 0 bases, in that order; junction bases with no gene match: 8. CDR1 and CDR2 from the germline V gene are SQVTM and ANQGSEA. The CDR3 DNA reads as TGCAGCGTTGGGGCAGGGGGACAGCCTAACTATGGCTACACCTTC. Translation gives CSVGAGGQPNYGYTF.

The rearrangement joins TRBV20-1 to TRBJ2-7; D is unresolved. Trimming removed 6 bases at V and 3 bases at J, with 9 bases between. CDR3 length: 11 amino acids. The germline V gene has CDR1 DFQATT and CDR2 SNEGSKA (reference sequence). The DNA of the CDR3 is TGCAGTGCAATTCCAGGCTACGAGCAGTACTTC. Translating it yields CSAIPGYEQYF.

The chain links TRBV19 to TRBJ1-5; TRBD1 aligns across 8 bases. The V gene's germline CDR1 is LNHDA and CDR2 SQIVND (reference sequence). The CDR3 spans 15 residues. The V and J ends lost 3 bases and 10 bases, in that order; junction bases with no gene match: 11. The CDR3 DNA sequence: TGTGCCAGTAGTATCTTCGGACAGGGAGAGAATCCCCAGCATTTT. Residues: CASSIFGQGENPQHF.

V gene TRBV4-1 combines with J gene TRBJ2-6; D not resolved. This CDR3 region has 15 residues. Germline V gene data show CDR1 as MGHRA and CDR2 as YSYEKL. Trimming cost V 4 bases and J 0 bases, with 7 bases left between them. This CDR3 reads CASSPHYSGANVLTF. The CDR3 nucleotides read TGCGCCAGCAGCCCTCACTACTCTGGGGCCAACGTCCTGACTTTC.

The chain couples TRBV2 to TRBJ2-7; D ambiguous. The V end lost 1 base, the J end lost 0 bases, and 13 bases lay between the germline ends. This CDR3 has 16 amino acids. Germline values: CDR1 SNHLY, CDR2 FYNNEI. The CDR3 sequence: CASSEGHKSGSYEQYF. The DNA of the CDR3 is TGTGCCAGCAGTGAAGGGCATAAGTCGGGCTCCTACGAGCAGTACTTC.

The CDR3 nucleotides read TGTGCCAGCAGCCAACGGACAGTTTACAATGAGCAGTTCTTC. Its translation is CASSQRTVYNEQFF. This chain uses TRBV14 with TRBJ2-1; a possible D gene is TRBD1 (6 bases). Deletions cut 2 bases from V and 4 bases from J, with 9 bases between. The germline gives CDR1 SGHDN, CDR2 FVKESK. The CDR3 covers 14 residues.

The genes are TRBV5-1 and TRBJ2-1; no clear D gene. In germline, CDR1 is SGHRS, CDR2 YFSETQ. The CDR3 is 13 residues long. With 6 bases removed from V and 7 bases from J, the gap between germline ends came to 14 bases. The CDR3 region is CASNEAVANEQFF. The CDR3 coding sequence is TGCGCCAGCAATGAGGCAGTAGCTAATGAGCAGTTCTTC.

This clone was counted a single time. The chain has TRBV27 and TRBJ1-3, with D possibly matching TRBD1 (6 bases). This CDR3 is 14 amino acids long. The V gene's germline CDR1 is MNHEY and CDR2 SMNVEV (reference sequence). The V gene lost 3 bases and the J gene lost 2 bases, with 8 bases spanning the gap. DNA for the CDR3: TGTGCCAGCAGTTTGGCAGGGGCTGGAAACACCATATATTTT. Its translation is CASSLAGAGNTIYF.

J is TRBJ2-3 and V is TRBV6-1; perhaps TRBD1 as D (5 bases). CDR3 length: 12 amino acids. V lost 3 bases to trimming and J lost 10 bases, with 11 bases between them. The germline CDR1 and CDR2 sequences are MNHNS and SASEGT. The CDR3 nucleotides are TGTGCCAGCAGTGACAGGGCCCAATCGCAGTATTTT. This sequence encodes CASSDRAQSQYF.

The chain couples TRBV19 to TRBJ1-6, with a weak D call TRBD1 (6 bases). This CDR3 comprises 15 residues. Trimming removed 5 bases at V and 6 bases at J, with 14 bases between. CDR1 LNHDA and CDR2 SQIVND come from the germline V gene (reference sequence). This chain's CDR3 is CASSGQRLGNSPLHF. DNA for the CDR3: TGTGCCAGTAGTGGACAGAGATTGGGTAATTCACCCCTCCACTTT.

The V and J genes are TRBV6-1 and TRBJ1-1, with 7 bases lining up with TRBD1. This CDR3 region has 15 residues. The V and J ends lost 5 bases and 4 bases, in that order; junction bases with no gene match: 10. CDR1 is MNHNS, CDR2 SASEGT, per germline. The CDR3 spells CASSRAGGVSTEAFF. The CDR3 nucleotides are TGTGCCAGCAGTAGGGCAGGGGGTGTGAGCACTGAAGCTTTCTTT.

The chain is built from TRBV7-9 and TRBJ2-1; 9 bases fit TRBD2. The germline V gene encodes CDR1 SEHNR and CDR2 FQNEAQ (reference sequence). The CDR3 has 16 residues. V lost 0 bases, J lost 9 bases, and 9 bases stayed unmatched. CDR3 loop: CASSLAPSGGRGEQFF. Here the CDR3 DNA reads TGTGCCAGCAGCTTAGCGCCCAGCGGGGGGCGGGGTGAGCAGTTCTTC.

J is TRBJ1-3 and V is TRBV19, with no clear D. Germline CDR1 and CDR2: LNHDA and SQIVND (reference sequence). The germline V and J ends were trimmed by 3 bases and 4 bases, with 13 bases remaining between them. The length of the CDR3 is 15 residues. The CDR3 region has the DNA TGTGCCAGTAGTATCGTAGCCTCGACGGGAAACACCATATATTTT. This sequence encodes CASSIVASTGNTIYF.

This rearrangement joins TRBV9 to TRBJ2-5; D might be TRBD2 (5 bases). The CDR3 spans 14 residues. Germline values: CDR1 SGDLS, CDR2 YYNGEE. Trimming stripped 0 bases from V and 1 base from J, with 7 bases between. This CDR3 reads CASSVEGGQETQYF. Written as DNA, the CDR3 is TGTGCCAGCAGCGTAGAAGGAGGCCAAGAGACCCAGTACTTC.

Only one count was recorded for this clone. The rearrangement uses TRBV11-2 and TRBJ1-2; D possibly corresponds to TRBD1 (5 bases). In germline, CDR1 is SGHAT, CDR2 FQNNGV. V was clipped by 2 bases and J by 4 bases, with 14 bases between them. The CDR3 consists of 15 residues. CDR3 region: CASSLNPGFSYGYTF. CDR3 coding DNA: TGTGCCAGCAGCTTAAACCCAGGGTTTAGCTATGGCTACACCTTC.

The chain is built from TRBV11-2 and TRBJ1-1; maybe TRBD1 (5 bases). CDR1 SGHAT and CDR2 FQNNGV come from the germline V gene. The CDR3 has 15 residues. Deletions cut 1 base from V and 0 bases from J, with 9 bases between. CDR3 in amino acids: CASSLGEGMNTEAFF. CDR3 in DNA: TGTGCCAGCAGCTTAGGGGAGGGGATGAACACTGAAGCTTTCTTT.

The chain uses TRBV4-2 and TRBJ2-7, with 8 bases matching TRBD1. The CDR3 length is 18 residues. The germline V gene encodes CDR1 LGHNA and CDR2 YNFKEQ. V lost 0 bases, J lost 0 bases, and 10 bases stayed unmatched. In DNA form, the CDR3 reads TGTGCCAGCAGCCAAGATTATTTCAGGACAGGGTTCTCCTACGAGCAGTACTTC. This gives the protein CASSQDYFRTGFSYEQYF.

This chain links TRBV4-1 with TRBJ2-1; D is unresolved. Germline-derived CDR1 and CDR2 are MGHRA and YSYEKL. The V gene lost 0 bases and the J gene lost 0 bases, with 6 bases spanning the gap. The CDR3 runs to 15 residues. The CDR3: CASSQESSSYNEQFF. The CDR3 DNA is TGCGCCAGCAGCCAAGAATCGAGCTCCTACAATGAGCAGTTCTTC.

The chain carries TRBV5-6 and TRBJ1-3; D may be TRBD1 (6 bases). The CDR3 runs 16 residues. Looked up from germline, CDR1 is SGHDT and CDR2 is YYEEEE. The V end lost 5 bases, the J end lost 0 bases, and 15 bases lay between the germline ends. The CDR3 region has the DNA TGTGCCAGCAGTCCTATGGACAGCTACTCTGGAAACACCATATATTTT. Protein product: CASSPMDSYSGNTIYF.

The rearrangement links TRBV19 to TRBJ1-2, with unresolved D. This CDR3 has 12 residues. Germline CDR1 and CDR2: LNHDA and SQIVND (reference sequence). V lost 3 bases and J 8 bases, leaving 10 bases between the germline ends. The chain's CDR3 is CASSMPGYGYTF. Here the CDR3 DNA reads TGTGCCAGTAGTATGCCGGGGTACGGCTACACCTTC. The variable domain in full, with the rest retrieved from reference TRBV19 and TRBJ1-2, is DGGITQSPKYLFRKEGQNVTLSCEQNLNHDAMYWYRQDPGQGLRLIYYSQIVNDFQKGDIAEGYSVSREKKESFPLTVTSAQKNPTAFYLCASSMPGYGYTFGSGTRLTVV.

The J gene is TRBJ1-6, the V gene TRBV5-4, with 7 positions matching TRBD1. V gave up 1 base and J gave up 10 bases; unmatched junction bases: 11. Looked up from germline, CDR1 is SGHNT and CDR2 is YYREEE (reference sequence). The CDR3 is 16 amino acids. CDR3 region: CASSLQGGVLGSPLHF. The CDR3 nucleotides are TGTGCCAGCAGCTTGCAAGGGGGCGTCCTAGGGTCACCCCTCCACTTT.

The V gene is TRBV5-4, the J gene TRBJ2-7; D perhaps matches TRBD1 (5 bases). Between the trimmed V and J ends, which lost 1 base and 5 bases, there was a span of 10 bases. The CDR3 sequence is 13 residues long. Per the germline V gene, CDR1 is SGHNT and CDR2 is YYREEE (reference sequence). CDR3 protein: CASSLPGLNEQYF. The CDR3 DNA reads as TGTGCCAGCAGCTTGCCAGGGTTGAACGAGCAGTACTTC.

The gene calls are TRBV6-6 and TRBJ2-1; D possibly corresponds to TRBD1 (6 bases). Germline-derived CDR1 and CDR2 are MNHNY and SVGAGI (reference sequence). Trimming removed 6 bases from V and 9 bases from J, with 15 bases in between. The CDR3 is 13 residues long. The CDR3 here is CASSPLQGTEQFF. CDR3 DNA: TGTGCCAGCAGCCCCCTACAGGGTACTGAGCAGTTCTTC.

This chain connects TRBV19 to TRBJ2-7; D is perhaps TRBD1 (6 bases). Between the trimmed V and J ends, which lost 5 bases and 2 bases, there was a span of 13 bases. CDR1 and CDR2 (germline): LNHDA, SQIVND (reference sequence). The CDR3 is 14 amino acids. The CDR3 region is CASSVGTPAYEQYF. CDR3 nucleotide sequence: TGTGCCAGTAGTGTTGGGACACCCGCCTACGAGCAGTACTTC. Filled out from reference TRBV19 and TRBJ2-7, the complete variable domain reads DGGITQSPKYLFRKEGQNVTLSCEQNLNHDAMYWYRQDPGQGLRLIYYSQIVNDFQKGDIAEGYSVSREKKESFPLTVTSAQKNPTAFYLCASSVGTPAYEQYFGPGTRLTVT.